This is a list of T cell receptor beta chains from one sample in a study of blood T cell repertoires in COVID-19. The method was immunoSEQ multiplex PCR; TCRdb's version includes in-frame clones alone and lacks a portion of them. The data contain roughly 140,000 clones, roughly nine tenths of them seen just once; the ten biggest clones take up 2% to 3%. Input material: peripheral blood. These receptors all come from a woman aged 65 to 85 with acute or convalescent COVID-19. Each CDR3 is given with its conserved first and last residue. The order of the fields is J gene, V gene, clone size, CDR3 protein. Expanded clones get a size class; other rows say once, few or many, or leave the size out.

J: TRBJ1-6; V: TRBV2; size: -; CDR3: CASRSLRGDNSPLHF
J: TRBJ2-3; V: TRBV27; size: once; CDR3: CASSLRPTGGKDTQYF
J: TRBJ1-2; V: TRBV28; size: once; CDR3: CASSPPGQGTGYTF
J: TRBJ1-5; V: TRBV18; size: once; CDR3: CASSNREQVNQPQHF
J: TRBJ1-5; V: TRBV6-2/TRBV6-3; size: -; CDR3: CASSYGGQGIQPQHF
J: TRBJ2-3; V: TRBV24-1; size: -; CDR3: CATSRDGRDGRYF
J: TRBJ1-1; V: TRBV24-1; size: -; CDR3: CATSERDREEAFF
J: TRBJ1-2; V: TRBV7-2; size: -; CDR3: CASSLTHTGTANGGYTF
J: TRBJ1-5; V: TRBV28; size: -; CDR3: CASTSDSNQPQHF
J: TRBJ2-5; V: TRBV29-1; size: -; CDR3: CSVDGAGGYQETQYF
J: TRBJ1-6; V: TRBV6-5; size: -; CDR3: CASSMEEGVRSPLHF
J: TRBJ2-5; V: TRBV6-5; size: -; CDR3: CASSPGLGKTQYF
J: TRBJ1-1; V: TRBV14; size: -; CDR3: CASSRRLGQGARSTEAFF
J: TRBJ1-2; V: TRBV27; size: -; CDR3: CASSLAPGNYGYTF
J: TRBJ1-2; V: TRBV3-1/TRBV3-2; size: -; CDR3: CASSLDSDGYTF
J: TRBJ2-6; V: TRBV5-1; size: -; CDR3: CASSFLSQGSGANVLTF
J: TRBJ1-6; V: TRBV4-1; size: -; CDR3: CASSQAGQGSSPLHF
J: TRBJ2-2; V: TRBV3-1/TRBV3-2; size: once; CDR3: CASSLRRTSGVTGELFF
J: TRBJ1-5; V: TRBV4-1; size: -; CDR3: CASSQEGVRNQPQHF
J: TRBJ2-3; V: TRBV5-5; size: -; CDR3: CASSPMGLAGGTDTQYF
J: TRBJ2-3; V: TRBV9; size: once; CDR3: CASSVDGRGSTDTQYF
J: TRBJ2-7; V: TRBV12-3/TRBV12-4; size: -; CDR3: CASRVDSSYEQYF
J: TRBJ1-3; V: TRBV6-5; size: -; CDR3: CASSYGGTPPGNTIYF
J: TRBJ1-2; V: TRBV18; size: few; CDR3: CASSPRQGASDGYTF
J: TRBJ1-1; V: TRBV6-5; size: -; CDR3: CASSPTMNTEAFF
J: TRBJ1-2; V: TRBV6-2/TRBV6-3; size: -; CDR3: CASSYASAGRKNYGYTF
J: TRBJ2-5; V: TRBV24-1; size: -; CDR3: CATSAGTGGPETQYF
J: TRBJ1-6; V: TRBV9; size: -; CDR3: CASTGSTGDSPLHF
J: TRBJ2-2; V: TRBV7-3; size: -; CDR3: CASSTQGPNTGELFF
J: TRBJ1-2; V: TRBV6-2/TRBV6-3; size: once; CDR3: CASSYQDRKANYGYTF
J: TRBJ2-2; V: TRBV7-2; size: -; CDR3: CASSPDRASGTGELFF
J: TRBJ2-5; V: TRBV3-1/TRBV3-2; size: -; CDR3: CASSLRGRETQYF
J: TRBJ1-2; V: TRBV5-1; size: -; CDR3: CASSLEVADRGRGYGYTF
J: TRBJ2-5; V: TRBV5-1; size: few; CDR3: CASSLLAGGPGETQYF
J: TRBJ1-1; V: TRBV4-1; size: -; CDR3: CASSHLTGGQTEAFF
J: TRBJ2-3; V: TRBV4-1; size: -; CDR3: CASSQPPGAGGRKDTQYF
J: TRBJ2-3; V: TRBV2; size: -; CDR3: CASRRDREGTDTQYF
J: TRBJ2-3; V: TRBV24-1; size: -; CDR3: CATSDPGQGTDTQYF